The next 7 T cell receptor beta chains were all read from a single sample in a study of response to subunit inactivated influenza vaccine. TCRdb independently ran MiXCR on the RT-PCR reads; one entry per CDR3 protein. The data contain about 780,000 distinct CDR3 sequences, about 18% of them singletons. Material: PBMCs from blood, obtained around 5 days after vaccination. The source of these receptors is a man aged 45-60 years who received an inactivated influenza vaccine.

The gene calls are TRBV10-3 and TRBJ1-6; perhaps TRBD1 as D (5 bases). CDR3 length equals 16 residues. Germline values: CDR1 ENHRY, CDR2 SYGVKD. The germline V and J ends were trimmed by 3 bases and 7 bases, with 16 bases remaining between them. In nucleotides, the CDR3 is TGTGCCATCAGTGACAGGGAGGGGTTAGGCAATTCACCCCTCCACTTT. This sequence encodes CAISDREGLGNSPLHF.

CDR3: CASSGGPLRTEAFF. The CDR3 nucleotides are TGTGCCAGCAGCGGAGGCCCACTCCGCACTGAAGCTTTCTTT. The chain is built from TRBV9 and TRBJ1-1; no firm D call. Per germline, CDR1 SGDLS and CDR2 YYNGEE. The CDR3 has 14 amino acids. V was shortened by 3 bases and J by 4 bases, with 13 bases between the two germline ends.

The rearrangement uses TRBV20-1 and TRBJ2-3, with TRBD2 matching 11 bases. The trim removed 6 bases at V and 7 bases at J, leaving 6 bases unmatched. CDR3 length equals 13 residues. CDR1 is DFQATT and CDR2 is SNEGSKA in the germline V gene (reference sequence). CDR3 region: CSAIAGGPHTQYF. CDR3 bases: TGCAGTGCCATAGCGGGAGGGCCACATACGCAGTATTTT.

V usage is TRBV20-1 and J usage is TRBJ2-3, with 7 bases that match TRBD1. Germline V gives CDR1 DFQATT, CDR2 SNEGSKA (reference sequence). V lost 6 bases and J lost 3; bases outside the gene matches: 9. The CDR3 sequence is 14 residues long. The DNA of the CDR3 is TGCAGTGCCAATCAGAGGGGGCATACAGATACGCAGTATTTT. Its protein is CSANQRGHTDTQYF.

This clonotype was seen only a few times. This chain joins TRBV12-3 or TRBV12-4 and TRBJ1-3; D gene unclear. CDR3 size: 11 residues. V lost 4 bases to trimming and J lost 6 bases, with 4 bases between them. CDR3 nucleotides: TGTGCCAGCAGTTATTCAAACACCATATATTTT. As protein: CASSYSNTIYF.

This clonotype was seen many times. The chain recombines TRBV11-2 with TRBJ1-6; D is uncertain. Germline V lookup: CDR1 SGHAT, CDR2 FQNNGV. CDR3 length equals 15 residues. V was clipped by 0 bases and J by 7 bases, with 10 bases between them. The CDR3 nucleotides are TGTGCCAGCAGCTTAGATAGGTGGGAGAATTCACCCCTCCACTTT. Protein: CASSLDRWENSPLHF.

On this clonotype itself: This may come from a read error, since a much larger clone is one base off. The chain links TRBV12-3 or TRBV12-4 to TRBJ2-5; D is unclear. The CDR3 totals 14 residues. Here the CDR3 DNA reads TGTGCCAGCAGATTAGCCATGCTGGGGGAGACCCAGTACTTC. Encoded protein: CASRLAMLGETQYF.